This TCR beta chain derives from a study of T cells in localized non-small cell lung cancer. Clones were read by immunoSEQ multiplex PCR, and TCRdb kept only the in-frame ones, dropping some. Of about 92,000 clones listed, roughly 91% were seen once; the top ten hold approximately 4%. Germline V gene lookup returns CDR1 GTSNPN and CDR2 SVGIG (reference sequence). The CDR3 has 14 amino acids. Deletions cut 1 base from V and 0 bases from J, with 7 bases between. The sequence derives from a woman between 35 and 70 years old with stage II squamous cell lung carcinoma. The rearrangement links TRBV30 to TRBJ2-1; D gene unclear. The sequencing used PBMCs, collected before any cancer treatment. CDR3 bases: TGTGCCTGGAGTGGGGATAGCTCCTACAATGAGCAGTTCTTC. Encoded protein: CAWSGDSSYNEQFF.